This record looks at one T cell receptor beta chain sequence and its context. There are 15 residues in the CDR3. CDR1 and CDR2 from the germline V gene are SGDLS and YYNGEE. This specimen belongs to a study of monozygotic twins with inflammatory bowel disease. TCRdb processed the 5' RACE reads again and assigns one entry to each CDR3 protein, with no DNA. The sample data list around 410,000 distinct CDR3 sequences. The sample comprised blood. The sequence derives from a human donor with ulcerative colitis or Crohn's disease, or a healthy co-twin of an affected twin (not recorded which). The V gene is TRBV9, the J gene TRBJ2-3; TCRdb designates TRBD2, a call that cannot be tested without DNA. This CDR3 reads CASSVEGRSTDTQYF. The full variable domain, its missing parts supplied by reference TRBV9 and TRBJ2-3, is DSGVTQTPKHLITATGQRVTLRCSPRSGDLSVYWYQQSLDQGLQFLIQYYNGEERAKGNILERFSAQQFPDLHSELNLSSLELGDSALYFCASSVEGRSTDTQYFGPGTRLTVL.